This T cell receptor (beta chain) stems from a study of beta chain features in type 1 diabetes. Expressed TCRB transcripts were sequenced because the entire RNA isolate underwent reverse transcription. The method was immunoSEQ multiplex PCR; TCRdb's version includes in-frame clones alone and lacks a portion of them. The sample contains under 250,000 clones, roughly an eighth of which appear only once. The sample holds a few counts of this clone. Within the sample, other DNA sequences also encode this same CDR3. This CDR3 is 11 amino acids long. V was clipped by 5 bases and J by 4 bases, with 6 bases between them. The V gene's germline CDR1 is SNHLY and CDR2 FYNNEI.

The rearrangement links TRBV2 to TRBJ2-7; tentative D call: TRBD1 (5 bases). Sequences were obtained from naive CD4+ T cells from blood. The clonotype originates from a woman between 40 and 50 years old in good health. The CDR3 DNA reads as TGTGCCAGCAGTCCAGGGTACGAGCAGTACTTC. This sequence encodes CASSPGYEQYF.